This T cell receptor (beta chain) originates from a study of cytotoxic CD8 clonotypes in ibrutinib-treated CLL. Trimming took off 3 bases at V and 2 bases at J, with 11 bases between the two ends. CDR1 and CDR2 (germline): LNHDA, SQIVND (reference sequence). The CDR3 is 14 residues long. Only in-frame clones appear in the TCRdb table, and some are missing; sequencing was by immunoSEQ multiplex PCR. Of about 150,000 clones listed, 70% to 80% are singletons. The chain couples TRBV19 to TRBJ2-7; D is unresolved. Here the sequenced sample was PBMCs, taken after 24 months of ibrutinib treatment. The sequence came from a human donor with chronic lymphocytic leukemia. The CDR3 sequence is CASSIWAGPYEQYF. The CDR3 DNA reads TGTGCCAGTAGTATTTGGGCAGGACCCTACGAGCAGTACTTC.